This note documents a single T cell receptor beta chain sequence. Antigen unknown. The CDR3 spans 14 residues. Looked up from germline, CDR1 is SGDLS and CDR2 is YYNGEE. V lost 4 bases, J lost 5 bases, and 14 bases lay in between. This sample stems from a study of response to subunit inactivated influenza vaccine. The study, taken as a whole, reports: Authors suggested seasonal influenza vaccinations each recruit few new T cells.

One entry per CDR3 protein results from TCRdb running MiXCR on the RT-PCR reads. The sample contains about 190,000 distinct CDR3 sequences, around 15% of which appear only once. The rearrangement uses TRBV9 and TRBJ2-3, with D possibly matching TRBD2 (5 bases). The clonotype comes from a man between 50 and 59 years old who received an inactivated influenza vaccine. Sequencing was performed on CD8+ T cells sorted from PBMCs, taken roughly 5 days after vaccination. CDR3 DNA: TGTGCCAGCAGCCCCGGGTCCCGGGGAGATACGCAGTATTTT. Protein sequence: CASSPGSRGDTQYF.